This TCR beta chain was retrieved from a study of cytomegalovirus exposure and HLA in healthy donors. On this clone itself: Its specificity is not known.

Study outcomes and limitations: Segments of the TCR beta V type were, in most cases, productive about 90% or about 30% of the time in an earlier analysis.

13 Jbeta primers and 60 Vbeta primers were used for the PCR. Using immunoSEQ multiplex PCR, the repertoire was profiled, and TCRdb retains in-frame clones only, with some absent. The table has some 130,000 clones, more than 75% seen once. The sequencing input was PBMCs. The source is a female donor in good health and CMV-seronegative.

The CDR3 here is CATSRARSPLHF. CDR3 nucleotide sequence: TGTGCCACCAGCAGAGCACGGTCACCCCTCCACTTT. The J gene is TRBJ1-6, the V gene TRBV15; D is unresolved. This CDR3 is 12 amino acids long. The germline V and J ends were trimmed by 1 base and 10 bases, with 5 bases remaining between them. Per the germline V gene, CDR1 is LNHNV and CDR2 is YYDKDF (reference sequence).